The sequence of this T cell receptor (beta chain) was determined in a study of long-term antiretroviral therapy in people with HIV. Researchers ran immunoSEQ v3.0 at survey level. TCRdb's table, derived via immunoSEQ multiplex PCR, lists solely in-frame clones and lacks some. The table lists tens of thousands of clones, 90% to 95% of them singletons, with less than 3% in the top ten. The TCR was taken from a woman between 50 and 59 years old with HIV. The sequenced sample was unsorted PBMCs, obtained 3.7 years after starting antiretroviral therapy.

CDR3 region: CASSVVRCTEAFF. CDR3 DNA: TGTGCCAGCAGTGTGGTAAGGTGTACTGAAGCTTTCTTT. The chain couples TRBV21-1 to TRBJ1-1. TRBV21-1 is flagged as a pseudogene. The CDR3 totals 13 residues.